The rows below give T cell receptor beta chains drawn from one sample of a study of beta chain features in type 1 diabetes. Only in-frame clones appear in the TCRdb table, and some are missing; sequencing was by immunoSEQ multiplex PCR. The sample contains about 900,000 clones, roughly a sixth of which appear only once. Sample: naive CD4+ T cells from blood. The receptors originated from a woman in her late teens or twenties in good health. The CDR3 runs from the conserved cysteine through the conserved F or W. A D gene is named only where the DNA matches it firmly. For some rows the clone size is stated as once, few or many, or as a class when expanded; others skip it.

cdr3_length j_call d_call clone_size v_call cdr3_aa cdr3_nt
15 TRBJ2-1 NA few TRBV15 CATSRGSFLAAEQFF TGTGCCACCAGCAGAGGTTCCTTCCTAGCTGCTGAGCAGTTCTTC
14 TRBJ2-7 TRBD1 few TRBV25-1 CASSRDRGSYEQYF TGTGCCAGCAGCCGGGACAGAGGCTCCTACGAGCAGTACTTC
13 TRBJ1-1 NA few TRBV6-6 CASTLQDQLEAFF TGTGCCAGCACCTTACAGGATCAACTTGAAGCTTTCTTT
16 TRBJ2-7 TRBD1 few TRBV7-9 CASSLAWDRGTYEQYF TGTGCCAGCAGCTTAGCCTGGGACAGGGGTACCTACGAGCAGTACTTC
13 TRBJ1-5 NA NA TRBV10-3 CATADGVDQPQHF TGTGCCACGGCCGATGGTGTCGATCAGCCCCAGCATTTT
16 TRBJ2-4 NA few TRBV5-8 CASSLESLAGRDIQYF TGTGCCAGCAGCTTGGAGAGTCTAGCTGGAAGGGACATTCAGTACTTC
13 TRBJ2-1 NA NA TRBV4-1 CASSQISANEQFF TGCGCCAGCAGCCAGATTAGCGCCAATGAGCAGTTCTTC
15 TRBJ2-7 NA few TRBV7-2 CASSLALSLMGEQYF TGTGCCAGCAGCTTAGCACTCAGCCTCATGGGGGAGCAGTACTTC
19 TRBJ2-2 NA few TRBV18 CASSPTGLGQEASTGELFF TGTGCCAGCTCACCGACCGGCCTCGGCCAGGAGGCGAGCACCGGGGAGCTGTTTTTT
12 TRBJ2-1 NA few TRBV9 CASSRAGNEQFF TGTGCCAGCAGCAGAGCAGGGAATGAGCAGTTCTTC
16 TRBJ1-2 NA NA TRBV9 CASSVAHHGGKYGYTF TGTGCCAGCAGCGTAGCTCACCATGGGGGAAAATATGGCTACACCTTC